The T cell receptor beta chain described here comes from a study of shared clonotypes between healthy human individuals. Points from the study as a whole: Few donors limited the genetic and exposure-history diversity represented. Sample collection involved blood only; tissue repertoires are likely different.

This clone was seen just once. Its antigen is not known. The germline V and J ends were trimmed by 3 bases and 3 bases, with 18 bases remaining between them. Germline V CDR1 and CDR2: KGHSH, LQKENI. The CDR3 consists of 17 residues. Healthy and HIV-negative, the adult donors had no recent acute infections or vaccinations. Splitting the CD4+ cells yielded a CD45RA+ naive subset and a CD45RA-negative memory subset. Sequenced by immunoSEQ multiplex PCR; TCRdb stores in-frame clones only, minus some. This sample has around 600,000 clones, with almost 97% found just once. The sequence came from a woman aged 25 to 45 in good health. The sample taken for sequencing was naive CD4+ T cells sorted from blood. Subset denoted: CD45RA+ positively selected. The chain has TRBV18 and TRBJ2-1; perhaps TRBD1 as D (6 bases). CDR3 region: CASSPTLQGSIYNEQFF. CDR3 bases: TGTGCCAGCTCACCGACGCTACAGGGTTCTATCTACAATGAGCAGTTCTTC.